The 24 T cell receptor beta chains reported below all come from one sample, sequenced in a study of blood T cell repertoires in COVID-19. Assay used: immunoSEQ multiplex PCR; TCRdb lists only in-frame clones, some missing. This sample has 140,000 to 150,000 clones, with 78% found just once. The sample consisted of PBMCs or T cells enriched from blood (not recorded which). These receptors came from a woman between 45 and 60 years old who had recovered from COVID-19.

This chain joins TRBV28 and TRBJ2-7, with TRBD2 matching 7 bases. This CDR3 comprises 15 residues. Germline V gives CDR1 MDHEN, CDR2 SYDVKM. Trimming took 6 bases from V and 2 from J; bases not matched to a gene: 10. The CDR3 DNA reads as TGTGCCAGCAGCTCCCCCGGTGGGGGGGCCTACGAGCAGTACTTC. This translates into CASSSPGGGAYEQYF.

The CDR3 region is CASSLGSRGYTF. As DNA, the CDR3 is TGTGCCAGCAGCTTAGGAAGCAGGGGCTACACCTTC. This rearrangement joins TRBV7-9 to TRBJ1-2, with D uncertain. Germline V CDR1 and CDR2: SEHNR, FQNEAQ (reference sequence). The CDR3 length is 12 residues. Trimming removed 1 base from V and 8 bases from J, with 8 bases in between. Full variable domain (outside the CDR3, taken from reference TRBV7-9 and TRBJ1-2): DTGVSQNPRHKITKRGQNVTFRCDPISEHNRLYWYRQTLGQGPEFLTYFQNEAQLEKSRLLSDRFSAERPKGSFSTLEIQRTEQGDSAMYLCASSLGSRGYTFGSGTRLTVV.

The CDR3 sequence: CASSLQGNTEAFF. The CDR3 DNA sequence: TGTGCCAGCAGCCTCCAGGGGAACACTGAAGCTTTCTTT. The chain links TRBV7-6 to TRBJ1-1, with D tentatively TRBD1 (5 bases). CDR1 SGHVS and CDR2 FNYEAQ come from the germline V gene. The V end was cut by 5 bases, the J end by 1 base, with 8 bases between. The CDR3 has 13 amino acids.

The chain couples TRBV15 to TRBJ1-4; 7 bases match TRBD1. Germline V lookup: CDR1 LNHNV, CDR2 YYDKDF (reference sequence). Trimming removed 8 bases from V and 2 bases from J; junction bases left unmatched: 8. CDR3 size: 15 residues. CDR3 in amino acids: CATGPQGQTNEKLFF. Here the CDR3 DNA reads TGTGCCACCGGACCCCAGGGACAGACTAATGAAAAACTGTTTTTT. The full variable domain, in which reference TRBV15 and TRBJ1-4 provide the parts outside the CDR3, is DAMVIQNPRYQVTQFGKPVTLSCSQTLNHNVMYWYQQKSSQAPKLLFHYYDKDFNNEADTPDNFQSRRPNTSFCFLDIRSPGLGDTAMYLCATGPQGQTNEKLFFGSGTQLSVL.

The chain carries TRBV9 and TRBJ1-4; D is perhaps TRBD1 (5 bases). From germline, CDR1 is SGDLS and CDR2 YYNGEE. V was trimmed by 3 bases and J by 2 bases, leaving 8 bases between them. The CDR3 sequence is 14 residues long. CDR3 DNA sequence: TGTGCCAGCAGCGCGGGGGGTACTAATGAAAAACTGTTTTTT. It encodes CASSAGGTNEKLFF.

The V and J genes are TRBV28 and TRBJ2-7; TRBD2 is a possible D gene (6 bases). Germline V gene lookup returns CDR1 MDHEN and CDR2 SYDVKM. V shed 5 bases and J shed 4 bases, with 9 bases lying between them. This CDR3 has 12 amino acids. As DNA, the CDR3 is TGTGCCAGCAGTACTAGCCTTTACGAGCAGTACGTC. This gives the protein CASSTSLYEQYV.

The V and J genes are TRBV7-8 and TRBJ1-4, with TRBD1 matching over 8 bases. The CDR3 loop spans 17 amino acids. V lost 5 bases, J lost 2 bases, and 10 bases stayed unmatched. Germline V gene data show CDR1 as SGHVS and CDR2 as FQNEAQ. The CDR3 loop reads CASSLSQGAGTNEKLFF. The CDR3 DNA follows: TGTGCCAGCAGCCTATCTCAGGGGGCAGGGACTAATGAAAAACTGTTTTTT.

The V call is TRBV6-5, the J call TRBJ2-2; the D gene is possibly TRBD2 (6 bases). CDR3 length: 15 amino acids. The ends were cut back, 4 bases at V and 9 bases at J, with 18 bases in the middle. Germline V gives CDR1 MNHEY, CDR2 SVGAGI. The CDR3 DNA follows: TGTGCCAGCAGTTCGCGGGACCTAGTTGCAAGGGAGCTGTTTTTT. Translating gives CASSSRDLVARELFF.

The V call is TRBV5-1, the J call TRBJ2-1; a possible D gene is TRBD1 (6 bases). The CDR3 runs 14 residues. The V end was cut by 5 bases, the J end by 5 bases, with 14 bases between. Per the germline V gene, CDR1 is SGHRS and CDR2 is YFSETQ. DNA of the CDR3: TGCGCCAGCAGGGATCAGGGGATGCACAATGAGCAGTTCTTC. Its protein product is CASRDQGMHNEQFF.

The rearrangement links TRBV28 to TRBJ1-4, with D maybe TRBD1 (6 bases). This CDR3 has 14 amino acids. The germline gives CDR1 MDHEN, CDR2 SYDVKM. V was clipped by 6 bases and J by 1 base, with 9 bases between them. CDR3 bases: TGTGCCAGCAGGGAACAGGGAACTAATGAAAAACTGTTTTTT. This translates into CASREQGTNEKLFF.

The V gene is TRBV3-1 (or the pseudogene TRBV3-2), the J gene TRBJ1-4; D is perhaps TRBD1 (5 bases). Between the trimmed V and J ends, which lost 3 bases and 0 bases, there was a span of 8 bases. Germline CDR1 reads LGHDT; CDR2 reads YNNKEL (reference sequence). The CDR3 is made up of 15 amino acids. In DNA form, the CDR3 reads TGTGCCAGCAGCCAGTTGACAGCAACTAATGAAAAACTGTTTTTT. This sequence encodes CASSQLTATNEKLFF.

The CDR3 protein is CASSPTGQSRTEAFF. In nucleotides, the CDR3 is TGTGCCAGCAGTCCGACAGGACAGAGTAGAACTGAAGCTTTCTTT. The genes are TRBV6-5 and TRBJ1-1; D is perhaps TRBD1 (6 bases). The V gene's germline CDR1 is MNHEY and CDR2 SVGAGI. Trimming took off 5 bases at V and 5 bases at J, with 18 bases between the two ends. This CDR3 has 15 residues.

The rearrangement joins TRBV29-1 to TRBJ2-4, with a tentative D call TRBD2 (6 bases). The CDR3 totals 15 residues. Trimming pared 6 bases from V and 1 base from J, leaving 16 bases between. Germline V CDR1 and CDR2: SQVTM, ANQGSEA. CDR3 nucleotide sequence: TGCAGCGTGGGTGTGGGAGGTGGGGCCAAAAACATTCAGTACTTC. Translation gives CSVGVGGGAKNIQYF.

This clone showed up many times. The chain links TRBV24-1 to TRBJ1-2; D uncertain. The germline V gene has CDR1 KGHDR and CDR2 SFDVKD. Trimming took 3 bases from V and 6 from J, leaving 10 bases between them. The CDR3 has 13 residues. The CDR3, as DNA: TGTGCCACCAGTGATCCAGCGAGAAATGGCTACACCTTC. It encodes CATSDPARNGYTF.

The chain employs TRBV29-1 and TRBJ1-2, with 9 positions matching TRBD1. The V gene end was trimmed by 3 bases and the J gene end by 8 bases; junction bases not matched to a gene: 7. Germline values: CDR1 SQVTM, CDR2 ANQGSEA. The CDR3 has 13 residues. The CDR3 region is CSVEPGQGGGYTF. CDR3 nucleotides: TGCAGCGTTGAGCCGGGACAGGGAGGAGGCTACACCTTC.

This clone is large (0.1 to 1%). The rearrangement links TRBV4-2 to TRBJ2-5; 8 bases fit TRBD2. Losses at the gene ends were 0 bases for V and 4 bases for J; bases not matched to a gene: 7. CDR3 length: 16 residues. Germline V gene sequence: CDR1 LGHNA, CDR2 YNFKEQ. The CDR3 loop reads CASSQDGGAGAETQYF. CDR3 sequence (DNA): TGTGCCAGCAGCCAAGACGGGGGGGCCGGGGCAGAGACCCAGTACTTC.

The chain carries TRBV3-1 (or the pseudogene TRBV3-2) and TRBJ1-1; 7 bases align to TRBD1. The V gene's germline CDR1 is LGHDT and CDR2 YNNKEL (reference sequence). The junction had 4 bases not matched to a gene; V was cut back by 3 bases and J by 0 bases. This CDR3 has 15 residues. DNA of the CDR3: TGTGCCAGCAGCCAGGAGACAGGGATGAACACTGAAGCTTTCTTT. Residues: CASSQETGMNTEAFF.

The V gene is TRBV7-8, the J gene TRBJ2-5; 10 nucleotides align to TRBD2. The V gene's germline CDR1 is SGHVS and CDR2 FQNEAQ. The CDR3 runs to 14 residues. J lost 5 bases, V lost 7 bases, and 7 bases had no gene match. The CDR3 loop reads CASTRAGGPETQYF. In DNA, the CDR3 is TGTGCCAGCACCCGAGCGGGGGGGCCTGAGACCCAGTACTTC. Full variable domain (remainder filled in from reference TRBV7-8 and TRBJ2-5): GAGVSQSPRYKVAKRGQDVALRCDPISGHVSLFWYQQALGQGPEFLTYFQNEAQLDKSGLPSDRFFAERPEGSVSTLKIQRTQQEDSAVYLCASTRAGGPETQYFGPGTRLLVL.

This clone was found a few times. The genes are TRBV13 and TRBJ2-3; weak D call: TRBD2 (6 bases). The V gene lost 5 bases and the J gene lost 2 bases, with 11 bases spanning the gap. The CDR3 has 14 residues. Germline-derived CDR1 and CDR2 are PRHDT and FYEKMQ (reference sequence). The CDR3 sequence is CASSTGGYTDTQYF. The CDR3 coding sequence is TGTGCCAGCAGCACCGGGGGTTACACAGATACGCAGTATTTT. Full variable domain (remainder filled in from reference TRBV13 and TRBJ2-3): AAGVIQSPRHLIKEKRETATLKCYPIPRHDTVYWYQQGPGQDPQFLISFYEKMQSDKGSIPDRFSAQQFSDYHSELNMSSLELGDSALYFCASSTGGYTDTQYFGPGTRLTVL.

V is TRBV7-3 and J is TRBJ2-1, with TRBD2 identical over 8 bases. With 4 bases clipped from V and 0 bases from J, the junction kept 5 bases outside the gene matches. Germline V CDR1 and CDR2: SGHTA, FQGTGA. The CDR3 loop spans 16 amino acids. CDR3 DNA sequence: TGTGCCAGCAGCTATAGCGGGGCCTCCTCCTACAATGAGCAGTTCTTC. Translating it yields CASSYSGASSYNEQFF.

V and J are TRBV6-5 and TRBJ2-2, with 7 bases identical to TRBD1. The germline CDR1 and CDR2 sequences are MNHEY and SVGAGI. With 6 bases clipped from V and 4 bases from J, the junction kept 5 bases outside the gene matches. This CDR3 contains 14 residues. CDR3 residues: CASRGQAFTGELFF. The CDR3 DNA follows: TGTGCCAGCAGAGGACAGGCCTTCACCGGGGAGCTGTTTTTT.

The CDR3 nucleotides read TGCGCCAGCAGCCGGACTGCGCAAGAGACCCAGTACTTC. The encoded protein is CASSRTAQETQYF. V usage is TRBV5-1 and J usage is TRBJ2-5; a weak D match, TRBD2 (5 bases). Trimming removed 4 bases from V and 2 bases from J, with 9 bases in between. CDR1 SGHRS and CDR2 YFSETQ come from the germline V gene. The CDR3 loop spans 13 amino acids.

The chain employs TRBV12-3 or TRBV12-4 and TRBJ2-7; D gene unclear. V was trimmed by 5 bases and J by 3 bases, leaving 8 bases between them. The CDR3 loop spans 12 amino acids. The CDR3 DNA follows: TGTGCCAGCAGTCCACATGGCTACGAGCAGTACTTC. It specifies CASSPHGYEQYF.

The gene calls are TRBV4-1 and TRBJ2-5; D may be TRBD1 (5 bases). V was trimmed by 0 bases and J by 2 bases, leaving 10 bases between them. CDR1 MGHRA and CDR2 YSYEKL come from the germline V gene. The CDR3 extends over 15 amino acids. CDR3 protein: CASSQDGAGQETQYF. For the CDR3, the DNA is TGCGCCAGCAGCCAAGATGGGGCAGGACAAGAGACCCAGTACTTC.